A selection of T cell receptor beta chains follows, all from one sample in a study of siplizumab effects on memory and regulatory T cells. Here immunoSEQ multiplex PCR was the method, and the copy in TCRdb shows in-frame clones only, minus some. Of some 96,000 clones listed, roughly 93% were seen once; the top ten hold approximately 1.4%. Sequencing was carried out using non-Treg CD4+ T cells sorted from blood. Source of these receptors: a human donor in good health. The CDR3 runs from the conserved cysteine through the conserved F or W. The D gene is left open where the match is weak. Expanded clones get a size class; other rows say once, few or many, or leave the size out.

J gene: TRBJ2-7; D gene: .; clone size: .; V gene: TRBV19; CDR3 protein: CASSIVEGRNEQYF; CDR3 DNA: TGTGCCAGTAGTATAGTAGAGGGTAGGAACGAGCAGTACTTC
J gene: TRBJ2-1; D gene: .; clone size: .; V gene: TRBV20-1; CDR3 protein: CSARGRDEQFF; CDR3 DNA: TGCAGTGCTAGAGGGCGGGATGAGCAGTTCTTC
J gene: TRBJ2-2; D gene: TRBD1; clone size: .; V gene: TRBV5-1; CDR3 protein: CASSPGQGAVSGELFF; CDR3 DNA: TGCGCCAGCAGCCCGGGACAGGGGGCCGTGTCCGGGGAGCTGTTTTTT
J gene: TRBJ2-7; D gene: .; clone size: .; V gene: TRBV7-3; CDR3 protein: CASSLAWGRSYEQYF; CDR3 DNA: TGTGCCAGCAGTCTTGCGTGGGGTAGGTCCTACGAGCAGTACTTC
J gene: TRBJ1-5; D gene: .; clone size: .; V gene: TRBV7-9; CDR3 protein: CASSPPGDSNQPQHF; CDR3 DNA: TGTGCCAGCAGCCCTCCAGGTGATAGCAATCAGCCCCAGCATTTT
J gene: TRBJ2-5; D gene: .; clone size: .; V gene: TRBV7-3; CDR3 protein: CASSSSGTNQETQYF; CDR3 DNA: TGTGCCAGCAGCTCGTCCGGGACAAATCAAGAGACCCAGTACTTC
J gene: TRBJ2-5; D gene: .; clone size: .; V gene: TRBV10-2; CDR3 protein: CASSESGGFQETQYF; CDR3 DNA: TGCGCCAGCAGTGAGAGTGGTGGCTTCCAAGAGACCCAGTACTTC
J gene: TRBJ2-1; D gene: TRBD2; clone size: .; V gene: TRBV19; CDR3 protein: CASSTGLDRRWNEQFF; CDR3 DNA: TGTGCCAGTAGTACGGGACTAGACAGGCGGTGGAATGAGCAGTTCTTC
J gene: TRBJ1-4; D gene: TRBD1; clone size: .; V gene: TRBV19; CDR3 protein: CASEQGFNEKLFF; CDR3 DNA: TGTGCCTCCGAACAGGGGTTTAATGAAAAACTGTTTTTT
J gene: TRBJ1-2; D gene: .; clone size: .; V gene: TRBV7-2; CDR3 protein: CASSSTAYNYGYTF; CDR3 DNA: TGTGCCAGCAGCTCGACAGCTTATAACTATGGCTACACCTTC
J gene: TRBJ1-4; D gene: TRBD1; clone size: once; V gene: TRBV5-1; CDR3 protein: CASSLASGTGRAEKLFF; CDR3 DNA: TGCGCCAGCAGCTTGGCCTCCGGGACAGGGCGAGCTGAAAAACTGTTTTTT
J gene: TRBJ2-7; D gene: TRBD2; clone size: .; V gene: TRBV28; CDR3 protein: CASRPRVGTSGSYEQYF; CDR3 DNA: TGTGCCAGCAGGCCCCGCGTGGGGACTAGCGGCTCCTACGAGCAGTACTTC
J gene: TRBJ1-2; D gene: .; clone size: .; V gene: TRBV5-4; CDR3 protein: CASSLQESYGYTF; CDR3 DNA: TGTGCCAGCAGCTTGCAGGAGAGCTATGGCTACACCTTC
J gene: TRBJ2-5; D gene: .; clone size: .; V gene: TRBV20-1; CDR3 protein: CSAKVQETQYF; CDR3 DNA: TGCAGTGCGAAGGTGCAAGAGACCCAGTACTTC
J gene: TRBJ2-7; D gene: TRBD2; clone size: .; V gene: TRBV5-4; CDR3 protein: CASSLRLAGIPYEQYF; CDR3 DNA: TGTGCCAGCAGCCTACGACTAGCGGGAATTCCCTACGAGCAGTACTTC
J gene: TRBJ2-1; D gene: .; clone size: .; V gene: TRBV20-1; CDR3 protein: CSAPVNNEQFF; CDR3 DNA: TGCAGTGCTCCCGTAAACAATGAGCAGTTCTTC
J gene: TRBJ2-5; D gene: .; clone size: .; V gene: TRBV28; CDR3 protein: CASSLGGLKTQYF; CDR3 DNA: TGTGCCAGCAGTTTGGGGGGGCTGAAGACCCAGTACTTC
J gene: TRBJ2-5; D gene: .; clone size: .; V gene: TRBV2; CDR3 protein: CASAVGSGQETQYF; CDR3 DNA: TGTGCCAGCGCTGTCGGGAGTGGACAAGAGACCCAGTACTTC
J gene: TRBJ2-2; D gene: TRBD2; clone size: few; V gene: TRBV10-3; CDR3 protein: CAIRLRGLAGENTGELFF; CDR3 DNA: TGTGCCATCAGACTCCGGGGACTAGCGGGAGAGAACACCGGGGAGCTGTTTTTT
J gene: TRBJ2-7; D gene: .; clone size: .; V gene: TRBV27; CDR3 protein: CASSPRGRAGYEQYF; CDR3 DNA: TGTGCCAGCAGTCCCCGGGGCAGGGCGGGGTACGAGCAGTACTTC
J gene: TRBJ2-1; D gene: .; clone size: .; V gene: TRBV7-3; CDR3 protein: CASSLKSGDAGLIGSYNEQFF; CDR3 DNA: TGTGCCAGCAGCTTAAAGTCTGGAGACGCGGGGCTGATCGGGTCCTACAATGAGCAGTTCTTC
J gene: TRBJ2-7; D gene: .; clone size: .; V gene: TRBV15; CDR3 protein: CATSPRGGQGDIEQYF; CDR3 DNA: TGTGCCACCAGCCCACGAGGGGGGCAGGGAGATATCGAGCAGTACTTC
J gene: TRBJ1-3; D gene: .; clone size: once; V gene: TRBV9; CDR3 protein: CASSVVGSSGNTIYF; CDR3 DNA: TGTGCCAGCAGCGTAGTGGGGAGCTCTGGAAACACCATATATTTT
J gene: TRBJ2-7; D gene: .; clone size: .; V gene: TRBV5-1; CDR3 protein: CASSLVLGVGEQYF; CDR3 DNA: TGCGCCAGCAGCTTGGTCCTGGGGGTCGGGGAGCAGTACTTC
J gene: TRBJ2-7; D gene: .; clone size: .; V gene: TRBV5-1; CDR3 protein: CASSVLQESYEQYF; CDR3 DNA: TGCGCCAGCAGCGTGTTACAGGAGTCCTACGAGCAGTACTTC
J gene: TRBJ1-1; D gene: .; clone size: .; V gene: TRBV29-1; CDR3 protein: CSVVSARNTEAFF; CDR3 DNA: TGCAGCGTTGTTTCCGCAAGGAACACTGAAGCTTTCTTT
J gene: TRBJ1-3; D gene: .; clone size: .; V gene: TRBV21-1; CDR3 protein: CASSKGGITGVWGNTIYF; CDR3 DNA: TGTGCCAGCAGCAAAGGTGGAATCACAGGGGTCTGGGGAAACACCATATATTTT
J gene: TRBJ1-2; D gene: .; clone size: .; V gene: TRBV6-5; CDR3 protein: CASSRQVDYGYTF; CDR3 DNA: TGTGCCAGCAGCCGACAGGTTGACTATGGCTACACCTTC
J gene: TRBJ2-1; D gene: TRBD1; clone size: once; V gene: TRBV2; CDR3 protein: CASSPGQSYNEQFF; CDR3 DNA: TGTGCCAGCAGTCCGGGACAGTCCTACAATGAGCAGTTCTTC
J gene: TRBJ2-7; D gene: .; clone size: .; V gene: TRBV19; CDR3 protein: CASSLDRASWPYEQYF; CDR3 DNA: TGTGCCAGTAGTCTCGACCGAGCTAGCTGGCCCTACGAGCAGTACTTC
J gene: TRBJ1-1; D gene: .; clone size: .; V gene: TRBV29-1; CDR3 protein: CSVDLWAQNTEAFF; CDR3 DNA: TGCAGCGTTGACCTTTGGGCACAGAACACTGAAGCTTTCTTT
J gene: TRBJ2-1; D gene: .; clone size: .; V gene: TRBV6-5; CDR3 protein: CASGRDSYNEQFF; CDR3 DNA: TGTGCCAGCGGGCGGGACTCCTACAATGAGCAGTTCTTC
J gene: TRBJ1-5; D gene: TRBD1; clone size: .; V gene: TRBV5-1; CDR3 protein: CASSLGTGAGSQPQHF; CDR3 DNA: TGCGCCAGCAGCTTAGGGACAGGGGCCGGCAGTCAGCCCCAGCATTTT
J gene: TRBJ2-1; D gene: TRBD2; clone size: .; V gene: TRBV7-3; CDR3 protein: CASSLVASGRGEQFF; CDR3 DNA: TGTGCCAGCAGCTTAGTAGCTAGCGGGAGGGGTGAGCAGTTCTTC
J gene: TRBJ1-1; D gene: .; clone size: .; V gene: TRBV2; CDR3 protein: CASSEAGVWAEAFF; CDR3 DNA: TGTGCCAGCAGTGAAGCTGGGGTATGGGCTGAAGCTTTCTTT
J gene: TRBJ1-1; D gene: .; clone size: once; V gene: TRBV7-9; CDR3 protein: CASSLDSMDTEAFF; CDR3 DNA: TGTGCCAGCAGCTTAGATTCGATGGACACTGAAGCTTTCTTT
J gene: TRBJ1-6; D gene: TRBD1; clone size: .; V gene: TRBV28; CDR3 protein: CASSLWTGRNSPLHF; CDR3 DNA: TGTGCCAGCAGTTTATGGACAGGGAGGAATTCACCCCTCCACTTT
J gene: TRBJ2-7; D gene: TRBD2; clone size: once; V gene: TRBV14; CDR3 protein: CASSQDKHPGLVLPEQYF; CDR3 DNA: TGTGCCAGCAGCCAAGATAAACACCCGGGACTAGTATTGCCCGAGCAGTACTTC
J gene: TRBJ1-2; D gene: .; clone size: few; V gene: TRBV19; CDR3 protein: CASSTGGGYGYTF; CDR3 DNA: TGTGCCAGTAGTACCGGGGGGGGCTATGGCTACACCTTC
J gene: TRBJ2-5; D gene: .; clone size: .; V gene: TRBV18; CDR3 protein: CASSKAGRETQYF; CDR3 DNA: TGTGCCAGCTCTAAGGCAGGGAGAGAGACCCAGTACTTC
J gene: TRBJ2-1; D gene: TRBD1; clone size: .; V gene: TRBV7-3; CDR3 protein: CASSLGPGGNNEQFF; CDR3 DNA: TGTGCCAGCAGCTTAGGGCCAGGGGGTAATAATGAGCAGTTCTTC